This T cell receptor beta chain was recorded in a study of identical twins. Study-level results: High-abundance cord blood beta clonotypes had fewer insertions; memory repertoires showed none.

V was pared by 5 bases and J by 0 bases, with 18 bases between. CDR3 length: 17 amino acids. Per germline, CDR1 SEHNR and CDR2 FQNEAQ (reference sequence). TCRdb redid the calling of the 5' RACE reads with MiXCR, one entry per CDR3 protein. The sample has under 1 million distinct CDR3 sequences, 9% to 15% seen once. Details on this clonotype: The antigen is not known.

These data were also reused for a study on yellow fever vaccine responses in identical twins. Per that paper: As reported, the vaccine T cell response of twins seemed partly convergent and partly personalized.

The TCR sequence derives from a woman aged 18-29 years in good health. Sample: PBMCs. The V and J genes are TRBV7-9 and TRBJ2-3; possible D gene TRBD1, 5 bases. CDR3 residues: CASSPVAGWNSTDTQYF. The CDR3 DNA follows: TGTGCCAGCAGCCCTGTTGCAGGGTGGAACAGCACAGATACGCAGTATTTT.